This T cell receptor beta chain was sequenced in a study of Graves' ophthalmopathy and Graves' hyperthyroidism (dated by TCRdb to between 2018 and 2020). Study-wide context: Peripheral blood was collected at initial diagnosis, prior to any treatment. In more than five hyperthyroidism patients, the T-cell repertoires found in thyroid tissue were compared with those found in blood. The approximately 90 discovery patients were divided at random into training and test sets in a 7:3 ratio. To explore V-J signatures that separate ophthalmopathy from hyperthyroidism, a discovery set of 95 to 100 patients was enrolled, consisting of about 43 with ophthalmopathy and around 57 with stable hyperthyroidism. Following sample collection, hyperthyroidism patients were given methimazole at a starting dose of 30 mg daily, and ophthalmopathy patients were given high-dose intravenous methylprednisolone. For independent validation, a separate cohort was made up of approximately 19 hyperthyroidism patients plus 17 patients who later progressed from hyperthyroidism to ophthalmopathy. In total, 135 blood samples were TCR-sequenced: under 45 ophthalmopathy, under 85 hyperthyroidism and approximately 17 hyperthyroidism-to-ophthalmopathy patients. The study used signatures of the TCR beta repertoire to tell Graves' ophthalmopathy apart from Graves' hyperthyroidism and to predict which patients would progress to ophthalmopathy. The research as a whole found: In validation, the model predicted ophthalmopathy progression with more than 55% sensitivity and 72.22% specificity; roughly eleven predicted patients were CT-confirmed with GO in a median of approximately 6.5 months. The 13-signature model separated ophthalmopathy from stable hyperthyroidism with over 85% sensitivity and approximately 83% specificity in cross-validation, and 80%/75% in the test set. Sample size was not statistically predetermined, and group allocation was not concealed from the investigators. Most of the expanded thyroid clonotypes with a frequency above 0.001 were also detected in blood, and it was suggested that the thyroid immune response may be reflected by blood repertoires.

For repertoire sequencing, the TCR beta CDR3 regions were amplified from RNA transcripts. The first round of RT-PCR was done with HTBI primers and the Qiagen OneStep RT-PCR kit, and was followed by a second round of multiplex PCR, then size selection and purification. Sequencing of the libraries was carried out on an Illumina HiSeq2000 in paired-end mode with 100 bp reads. The study's own analysis went as follows. SOAPnuke was used to process the reads, throwing out any read that had adapters, had uncalled bases, had a mean Phred below 15, or lacked an exact constant-primer or identifier match. COPE v1.2.5 was used to merge high-quality paired reads. Unique nucleotide sequences were defined as clonotypes and aligned to IMGT TRB V, D and J references using MiTCR v1.1. The analysis was limited to V-J combinations with a frequency above 0.0001, which together covered approximately 99% of the repertoires. For each V-J combination, a TCR clonal expansion and chaos score was defined as F50 clonal expansion divided by the chaos observed in the TCRdist matrix. Welch's t-statistics and random forest were used to reduce the features to some 13 V-J combinations, which were then used as input to a naive Bayes classifier. The similarity between thyroid and blood repertoires was quantified using the Morisita-Horn index. The public reads were reanalyzed by TCRdb: fastp trimming at Q25, MiXCR alignment, in-frame beta chains only. CDR3 protein sequences are deduplicated, and each keeps its most common genes and DNA. TCRdb, not the original authors, processed these V and J calls. This sample is represented by 350,000 to 450,000 distinct CDR3 sequences; around 17% of them were singletons. The leading ten clones occupy 1.6% of the sample.

This clonotype occurred many times. The specificity of this receptor is unknown. It has no much larger one-base neighbor in the sample; base qualities were not kept. Ophthalmopathy patients were characterized by moderately to severely active disease, a Clinical Activity Score of at least 3, a NOSPECS grade of at least 4, and a disease duration under 3 months. Patients with other autoimmune diseases, uncontrolled infections, pregnancy or lactation were excluded. Clinical symptoms, serum thyroxine, TRAb, thyroid ultrasound and orbital computed tomography were used for diagnosis. Using Ficoll-Paque density gradient centrifugation, PBMCs were isolated from about 10 ml of fresh peripheral blood. Total RNA was extracted with Trizol reagent and quality-checked on an Agilent 2100 Bioanalyzer. From the cysteine through the phenylalanine, the CDR3 covers 12 amino acids. Of the read, only the CDR3 DNA is kept; its 36 bases are in frame from base 1. Via the germline V gene (reference sequence), CDR1 is SGHKS and CDR2 YYEKEE. Trimming takes 4 bases from V and 1 base from J, and the germline ends sit 3 bases apart.

Material for sequencing was peripheral blood. The clonotype comes from a woman under 30 with Graves' ophthalmopathy. Donor details come from another sample of the same person, matched by shared clones. The chain uses TRBV5-5 and TRBJ1-5, with no confident D gene call. Read as DNA, the sequence is TGTGCCAGCAGCACAAGCAATCAGCCCCAGCATTTT. It specifies CASSTSNQPQHF. The reference TRBV5-5 and TRBJ1-5 proteins fill in what lies around the CDR3, so the full variable domain reads DAGVTQSPTHLIKTRGQQVTLRCSPISGHKSVSWYQQVLGQGPQFIFQYYEKEERGRGNFPDRFSARQFPNYSSELNVNALLLGDSALYLCASSTSNQPQHFGDGTRLSIL.